This is a list of T cell receptor beta chains from one sample in a study of cytomegalovirus exposure and HLA in healthy donors. The data were produced by immunoSEQ multiplex PCR, yet TCRdb's version contains in-frame clones alone and is incomplete. The repertoire consists of 150,000 to 200,000 clones, with 75% to 85% occurring once and the leading ten covering about 1.9%. Specimen: PBMCs. The receptors shown here come from a woman aged 18-29 years in good health and CMV-seropositive. The CDR3 runs from the conserved cysteine through the conserved F or W. D genes are given only for firm matches. Clone size is given for some rows only: seen once, a few or many times, or a class if the clone is expanded.

j_call v_call d_call clone_size cdr3_aa cdr3_nt
TRBJ1-1 TRBV30 . . CAWSATGFTEAFF TGTGCCTGGAGTGCTACAGGGTTCACTGAAGCTTTCTTT
TRBJ1-1 TRBV2 . . CASSVGEVGTEAFF TGTGCCAGCAGTGTAGGAGAAGTAGGCACTGAAGCTTTCTTT
TRBJ2-3 TRBV5-4 . few CASSFDSSVETDTQYF TGTGCCAGCAGCTTTGATTCCAGCGTGGAGACAGATACGCAGTATTTT
TRBJ2-3 TRBV28 . . CASREPSGSTDTQYF TGTGCCAGCAGAGAACCAAGCGGAAGCACAGATACGCAGTATTTT
TRBJ1-2 TRBV30 . . CAWSRNEVGYTF TGTGCCTGGAGCCGAAATGAGGTTGGCTACACCTTC
TRBJ2-5 TRBV11-2 . . CASSLAYQLRSETQYF TGTGCCAGCAGCTTAGCGTATCAGTTACGTTCAGAGACCCAGTACTTC
TRBJ2-1 TRBV9 TRBD2 . CASSVDPSGINEQFF TGTGCCAGCAGCGTAGATCCTAGCGGGATCAATGAGCAGTTCTTC
TRBJ1-6 TRBV12-1 . few CASRFQGQGGTTSYNSPLHF TGTGCCAGCAGGTTTCAGGGACAGGGAGGCACCACCTCCTATAATTCACCCCTCCACTTT
TRBJ2-5 TRBV5-6 TRBD1 . CASSLPGTGGETQYF TGTGCCAGCAGCTTGCCCGGGACAGGGGGCGAGACCCAGTACTTC
TRBJ2-2 TRBV6-1 . . CASSASGPTNTGELFF TGTGCCAGCAGTGCCTCGGGTCCCACGAACACCGGGGAGCTGTTTTTT
TRBJ2-3 TRBV5-1 TRBD2 . CASSLGPVAGLLRTDTQYF TGCGCCAGCAGCTTGGGCCCTGTAGCGGGGCTACTCCGCACAGATACGCAGTATTTT
TRBJ1-1 TRBV7-9 TRBD1 . CASSPRTGLTEAFF TGTGCCAGCAGCCCGCGGACAGGGTTAACTGAAGCTTTCTTT
TRBJ2-3 TRBV9 TRBD2 . CASSDGLAGSDTQYF TGTGCCAGCAGCGACGGACTAGCGGGGTCAGATACGCAGTATTTT
TRBJ1-6 TRBV30 . . CACGRGDSPLHF TGTGCCTGCGGCCGCGGGGACTCACCCCTCCACTTT
TRBJ2-3 TRBV7-2 TRBD1 . CASKKTGNTDTQYF TGTGCCAGCAAAAAGACAGGGAACACAGATACGCAGTATTTT